A single sample gave rise to the 5 T cell receptor beta chains below, sequenced in a study of blood T cell repertoires in COVID-19. Profiling relied on immunoSEQ multiplex PCR, and the TCRdb table lists in-frame clones only, not all of them. The sample consists of approximately 120,000 clones, 90% to 95% of them appearing once. The sequenced material came from peripheral blood. The receptors derive from a man aged 45 to 65 with COVID-19, enrolled during active disease.

The chain couples TRBV25-1 to TRBJ2-3; D gene ambiguous. This CDR3 is built from 13 residues. The germline V gene encodes CDR1 MGHDK and CDR2 SYGVNS. Trimming pared 4 bases from V and 1 base from J, leaving 6 bases between. The DNA of the CDR3 is TGTGCCAGCAGTGTCCTAGGCACAGATACGCAGTATTTT. It is translated as CASSVLGTDTQYF.

J is TRBJ2-2 and V is TRBV2; 8 positions match TRBD1. The V gene end was trimmed by 10 bases and the J gene end by 2 bases; junction bases not matched to a gene: 6. Germline V gene sequence: CDR1 SNHLY, CDR2 FYNNEI. CDR3 length equals 14 residues. This CDR3 is CATQTGDNTGELFF. CDR3 DNA sequence: TGTGCCACTCAGACAGGGGACAACACCGGGGAGCTGTTTTTT. The complete variable domain, with remaining parts taken from reference TRBV2 and TRBJ2-2, reads EPEVTQTPSHQVTQMGQEVILRCVPISNHLYFYWYRQILGQKVEFLVSFYNNEISEKSEIFDDQFSVERPDGSNFTLKIRSTKLEDSAMYFCATQTGDNTGELFFGEGSRLTVL.

The chain couples TRBV18 to TRBJ2-3; possibly TRBD2 for D (6 bases). Trimming removed 3 bases from V and 2 bases from J, with 6 bases in between. This CDR3 has 13 residues. Germline V lookup: CDR1 KGHSH, CDR2 LQKENI. The CDR3 DNA reads TGTGCCAGCTCACCGGACTACACAGATACGCAGTATTTT. This gives the protein CASSPDYTDTQYF.

There are a few counts of this clone. The rearrangement links TRBV7-8 to TRBJ1-5; no definite D call. CDR3 length equals 15 residues. V was cut by 5 bases and J by 0 bases, with 11 bases left in between. Germline CDR1 and CDR2: SGHVS and FQNEAQ. CDR3 region: CASSPGVNSNQPQHF. The DNA of the CDR3 is TGTGCCAGCAGCCCTGGAGTCAATAGCAATCAGCCCCAGCATTTT. Combining the CDR3 with reference TRBV7-8 and TRBJ1-5 gives the whole variable domain GAGVSQSPRYKVAKRGQDVALRCDPISGHVSLFWYQQALGQGPEFLTYFQNEAQLDKSGLPSDRFFAERPEGSVSTLKIQRTQQEDSAVYLCASSPGVNSNQPQHFGDGTRLSIL.

This sequence joins TRBV28 and TRBJ1-5; 7 positions match TRBD1. The junction had 9 bases not matched to a gene; V was cut back by 4 bases and J by 0 bases. Germline V gene sequence: CDR1 MDHEN, CDR2 SYDVKM. The CDR3 consists of 17 residues. Here the CDR3 reads CASSSDRLGDSNQPQHF. The CDR3 DNA is TGTGCCAGCAGTTCGGACAGGCTAGGGGATAGCAATCAGCCCCAGCATTTT. The full variable domain, its missing parts supplied by reference TRBV28 and TRBJ1-5, is DVKVTQSSRYLVKRTGEKVFLECVQDMDHENMFWYRQDPGLGLRLIYFSYDVKMKEKGDIPEGYSVSREKKERFSLILESASTNQTSMYLCASSSDRLGDSNQPQHFGDGTRLSIL.